Below, 20 T cell receptor beta chains from the same sample are listed, as sequenced in a study of blood T cell repertoires in COVID-19. The data were produced by immunoSEQ multiplex PCR, yet TCRdb's version contains in-frame clones alone and is incomplete. The repertoire has roughly 270,000 clones, around 80% of them found once; the top ten carry 4.5% to 6%. Sequenced sample: PBMCs or T cells enriched from blood (not recorded which). These receptors came from a man between 40 and 49 years old who had been exposed to COVID-19.

The chain uses TRBV14 and TRBJ1-6; D unclear. The V gene lost 6 bases and the J gene lost 14 bases, with 14 bases spanning the gap. Germline V gene lookup returns CDR1 SGHDN and CDR2 FVKESK. This CDR3 region has 12 residues. The CDR3 protein is CASSPDSRALHF. DNA for the CDR3: TGTGCCAGCAGTCCCGACTCACGGGCCCTCCACTTT.

The table lists this clone with a few counts. The chain joins TRBV7-2 to TRBJ1-3, with no clear D. The CDR3 contains 14 residues. Germline V gene data show CDR1 as SGHTA and CDR2 as FQGNSA. Trimming removed 5 bases from V and 3 bases from J, with 11 bases in between. For the CDR3, the DNA is TGTGCCAGCAGCCTAGGCGGATTTGGAAACACCATATATTTT. Its protein is CASSLGGFGNTIYF.

This clone was picked up a small number of times. The chain carries TRBV3-1 (or the pseudogene TRBV3-2) and TRBJ1-5; D is uncertain. The CDR3 totals 15 residues. CDR1 LGHDT and CDR2 YNNKEL come from the germline V gene (reference sequence). The V and J ends lost 1 base and 7 bases respectively, with 14 bases between them. CDR3 region: CASSQGNEVRQPQHF. The CDR3 DNA reads TGTGCCAGCAGCCAAGGTAATGAGGTCCGACAGCCCCAGCATTTT.

The V call is TRBV2, the J call TRBJ2-5, with a tentative D call TRBD1 (6 bases). The germline V and J ends were trimmed by 6 bases and 4 bases, with 12 bases remaining between them. In germline, CDR1 is SNHLY, CDR2 FYNNEI. The CDR3 runs to 13 residues. The CDR3 DNA reads TGTGCCAGCAGACCACAGGGTGTAGAGACCCAGTACTTC. Its translation: CASRPQGVETQYF.

CDR3 amino acids: CASSDGTGLTPLGPQHF. The CDR3 coding sequence is TGTGCCAGCAGTGACGGCACAGGGCTTACCCCGCTCGGGCCCCAGCATTTT. The J gene is TRBJ1-5, the V gene TRBV2; TRBD1 might be the D (6 bases). The CDR3 covers 17 residues. The V and J ends lost 3 bases and 9 bases respectively, with 24 bases between them. The V gene's germline CDR1 is SNHLY and CDR2 FYNNEI.

The V gene is TRBV4-1, the J gene TRBJ2-3; D unresolved. V lost 2 bases, J lost 6 bases, and 6 bases lay in between. The CDR3 has 12 amino acids. Per the germline V gene, CDR1 is MGHRA and CDR2 is YSYEKL. The CDR3 region is CASSQPLDTQYF. CDR3 DNA: TGCGCCAGCAGCCAACCTTTGGATACGCAGTATTTT.

In this sample, this clone turned up a few times. An end of the junction differs from the germline gene, which may be a read error. The chain couples TRBV5-1 to TRBJ2-7; 9 bases are a match to TRBD2. Germline lookup yields CDR1 SGHRS and CDR2 YFSETQ. The CDR3 length is 13 residues. CDR3 in amino acids: CASTSSSGRQRHF. The CDR3 coding sequence is TGCGCCAGCACAAGTTCAAGCGGGAGGCAACGACACTTC. The variable domain in full, completed from reference TRBV5-1 and TRBJ2-7, reads KAGVTQTPRYLIKTRGQQVTLSCSPISGHRSVSWYQQTPGQGLQFLFEYFSETQRNKGNFPGRFSGRQFSNSRSEMNVSTLELGDSALYLCASTSSSGRQRHFGPGTRLTVT.

The chain links TRBV7-9 to TRBJ1-2; 7 bases match TRBD1. This CDR3 region has 15 residues. V trimming: 5 bases; J trimming: 2 bases; junction bases outside the gene matches: 8. Per the germline V gene, CDR1 is SEHNR and CDR2 is FQNEAQ (reference sequence). CDR3 loop: CASSLGGQVNYGYTF. DNA for the CDR3: TGTGCCAGCAGCCTAGGGGGCCAGGTAAACTATGGCTACACCTTC.

The CDR3, as DNA: TGCGCCAGCAGCCCATCCCAGGGGGGAACCGGGGAGCTGTTTTTT. Translation: CASSPSQGGTGELFF. The J gene is TRBJ2-2, the V gene TRBV5-1; D is perhaps TRBD1 (7 bases). Trimming took off 4 bases at V and 5 bases at J, with 15 bases between the two ends. This CDR3 is built from 15 residues. Germline lookup yields CDR1 SGHRS and CDR2 YFSETQ.

The chain couples TRBV7-6 to TRBJ2-5, with 7 positions matching TRBD2. Germline CDR1 SGHVS, CDR2 FNYEAQ. Germline trimming cut 6 bases from V and 0 bases from J; bases unmatched to any gene: 7. The CDR3 consists of 15 residues. CDR3 DNA: TGTGCCAGCAGTCGGGCTAGCGGCCACCAAGAGACCCAGTACTTC. It is translated as CASSRASGHQETQYF.

The chain couples TRBV12-3 or TRBV12-4 to TRBJ1-1; D ambiguous. Trimming stripped 1 base from V and 7 bases from J, with 7 bases between. The length of the CDR3 is 12 residues. The CDR3 nucleotides are TGTGCCAGCAGTTTAGTCGGGAGTGAAGCTTTCTTT. Amino acid sequence: CASSLVGSEAFF.

DNA of the CDR3: TGTGCCAGCAGCTTAGGAGGTGTGGGTGAGCCGGCTTTCTTT. Its protein is CASSLGGVGEPAFF. The chain carries TRBV7-9 and TRBJ1-1, with D hard to call. The germline CDR1 and CDR2 sequences are SEHNR and FQNEAQ (reference sequence). V was trimmed by 1 base and J by 11 bases, leaving 17 bases between them. This CDR3 has 14 amino acids.

Only one count was recorded for this clone. The chain links TRBV7-9 to TRBJ1-1; 7 bases fit TRBD1. The CDR3 has 12 residues. Germline values: CDR1 SEHNR, CDR2 FQNEAQ (reference sequence). V trimming: 5 bases; J trimming: 8 bases; junction bases outside the gene matches: 5. The CDR3 coding sequence is TGTGCCAGCAGCCCTCAGGACAGGGAAGCTTTCTTT. Amino acids: CASSPQDREAFF.

This chain's CDR3 is CASIRGVGLNTEAFF. Here the CDR3 DNA reads TGTGCCAGCATTAGGGGCGTGGGGTTGAACACTGAAGCTTTCTTT. The chain joins TRBV6-4 to TRBJ1-1; possible D gene TRBD1, 5 bases. V shed 7 bases and J shed 0 bases, with 15 bases lying between them. This CDR3 is built from 15 residues. Germline V gives CDR1 MRHNA, CDR2 SNTAGT.

In its sample, this clone was seen once. The chain carries TRBV9 and TRBJ2-5; tentative D call: TRBD2 (7 bases). Germline CDR1 is SGDLS and CDR2 is YYNGEE. The CDR3 runs 16 residues. V lost 0 bases and J lost 4, with 16 bases in between. CDR3 bases: TGTGCCAGCAGCGTAGGCGTGGGGGGGGCCTTAGAGACCCAGTACTTC. This gives the protein CASSVGVGGALETQYF.

CDR3 sequence reads: CASTQKGGQGTDTQYF. DNA for the CDR3: TGTGCCAGCACCCAAAAGGGGGGACAGGGCACAGATACGCAGTATTTT. The chain couples TRBV7-3 to TRBJ2-3; 8 bases fit TRBD1. Trimming removed 7 bases from V and 1 base from J; junction bases left unmatched: 10. CDR3 length equals 16 residues. Per germline, CDR1 SGHTA and CDR2 FQGTGA.

CDR3 in amino acids: CASSLQGGNSPLHF. The CDR3 coding sequence is TGTGCCAGCAGCTTACAGGGTGGAAATTCACCCCTCCACTTT. V usage is TRBV11-2 and J usage is TRBJ1-6; a possible D gene is TRBD1 (5 bases). The CDR3 spans 14 residues. The germline V and J ends were trimmed by 2 bases and 7 bases, with 9 bases remaining between them. Germline V gives CDR1 SGHAT, CDR2 FQNNGV.

J is TRBJ2-2 and V is TRBV27; no definite D call. Between the trimmed V and J ends, which lost 9 bases and 2 bases, there was a span of 13 bases. The CDR3 sequence is 14 residues long. The germline CDR1 and CDR2 sequences are MNHEY and SMNVEV (reference sequence). The CDR3 nucleotides are TGTGCCAGTCATGACACCCTCAACACCGGGGAGCTGTTTTTT. Translation gives CASHDTLNTGELFF.

This clone showed up just a few times. V is TRBV7-6 and J is TRBJ2-5, with 8 bases aligning to TRBD1. V gave up 5 bases and J gave up 7 bases; unmatched junction bases: 6. The germline V gene has CDR1 SGHVS and CDR2 FNYEAQ. This CDR3 region has 13 residues. The CDR3 spells CASSRTGGWTQYF. CDR3 in DNA: TGTGCCAGCAGCCGTACAGGGGGATGGACCCAGTACTTC.

This clone was detected only once. The chain joins TRBV30 to TRBJ2-3, with a possible D match to TRBD2 (7 bases). There are 12 residues in the CDR3. CDR1 and CDR2 from the germline V gene are GTSNPN and SVGIG (reference sequence). The CDR3: CGWGGLSDTQYF. CDR3 DNA sequence: TGTGGATGGGGGGGGCTATCAGATACGCAGTATTTT. Full variable domain (remainder filled in from reference TRBV30 and TRBJ2-3): SQTIHQWPATLVQPVGSPLSLECTVEGTSNPNLYWYRQAAGRGLQLLFYSVGIGQISSEVPQNLSASRPQDRQFILSSKKLLLSDSGFYLCGWGGLSDTQYFGPGTRLTVL.